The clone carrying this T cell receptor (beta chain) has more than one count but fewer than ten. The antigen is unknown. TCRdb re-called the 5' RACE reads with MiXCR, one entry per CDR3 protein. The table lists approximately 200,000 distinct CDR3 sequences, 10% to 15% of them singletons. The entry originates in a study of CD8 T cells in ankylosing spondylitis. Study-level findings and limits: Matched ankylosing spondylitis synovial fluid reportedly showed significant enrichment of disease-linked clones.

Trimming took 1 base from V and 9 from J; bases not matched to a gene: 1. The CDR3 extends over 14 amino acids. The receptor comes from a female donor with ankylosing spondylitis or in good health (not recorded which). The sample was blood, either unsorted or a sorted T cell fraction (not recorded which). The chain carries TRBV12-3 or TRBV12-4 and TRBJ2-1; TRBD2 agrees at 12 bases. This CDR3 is CASSLVTSGSEQFF. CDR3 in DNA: TGTGCCAGCAGTTTAGTGACTAGCGGGAGTGAGCAGTTCTTC.